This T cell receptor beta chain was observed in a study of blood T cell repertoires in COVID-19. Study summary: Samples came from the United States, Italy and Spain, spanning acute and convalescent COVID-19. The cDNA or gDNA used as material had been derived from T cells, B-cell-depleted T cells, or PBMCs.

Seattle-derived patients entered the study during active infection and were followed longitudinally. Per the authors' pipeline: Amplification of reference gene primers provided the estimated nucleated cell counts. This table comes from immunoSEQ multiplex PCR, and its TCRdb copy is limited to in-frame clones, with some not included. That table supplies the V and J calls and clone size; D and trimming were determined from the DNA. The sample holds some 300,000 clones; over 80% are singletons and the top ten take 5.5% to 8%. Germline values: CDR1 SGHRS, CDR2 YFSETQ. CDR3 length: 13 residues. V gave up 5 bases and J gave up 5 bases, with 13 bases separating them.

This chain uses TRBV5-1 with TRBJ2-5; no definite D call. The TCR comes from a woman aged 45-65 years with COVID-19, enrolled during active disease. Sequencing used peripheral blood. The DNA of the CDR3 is TGCGCCAGCAGTTCCCTCCCAGGCGAGACCCAGTACTTC. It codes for CASSSLPGETQYF.